This T cell receptor beta chain was captured by sequencing in a study of blood T cell repertoires in COVID-19. In the original analysis: From reference gene primer amplification, estimates of nucleated cell counts were derived. Using immunoSEQ multiplex PCR, the repertoire was profiled, and TCRdb retains in-frame clones only, with some absent. V, J and clone size were drawn from that table, and D and trimming were deduced from the DNA. The sample holds roughly 200,000 clones; about 85% are singletons and the top ten take about 20%. The V gene's germline CDR1 is SGHRS and CDR2 YFSETQ. This CDR3 is built from 14 residues. Trimming stripped 7 bases from V and 4 bases from J, with 14 bases between.

The receptor was derived from a human donor in a cohort sampled during active COVID-19. This sequence joins TRBV5-1 and TRBJ2-2, with a possible D match to TRBD1 (6 bases). The specimen sequenced was peripheral blood. This chain's CDR3 is CASFEGGPTGELFF. The CDR3 DNA reads TGCGCCAGCTTCGAAGGGGGACCCACCGGGGAGCTGTTTTTT.